Listed below are T cell receptor beta chains from one sample, sequenced in a study of CD8 T cells in Susac syndrome. Each CDR3 protein gets one entry after TCRdb re-called the immunoSEQ multiplex PCR reads with MiXCR. The repertoire holds 350,000 to 550,000 distinct CDR3 sequences, with 85% to 90% as singletons. Sequencing input: CD8+ T cells from PBMCs. Every receptor here comes from a human donor with multiple sclerosis. Both conserved end residues are part of each CDR3. A D gene is named only where the DNA matches it firmly. Clone sizes are given selectively: once, few, many, or a class where the clone is expanded.

DNA	CDR3	size	length	D	J	V
TGCAGTGCGCTGTTGACGTCCGTAGTGGATGAGCAGTTCTTC	CSALLTSVVDEQFF	.	14	.	TRBJ2-1	TRBV20-1
TGTGCCAGCAGCTTCTACTTGGGCCCCACCACTGAAGCTTTCTTT	CASSFYLGPTTEAFF	once	15	.	TRBJ1-1	TRBV13
TGTGCCAGCATCACGGCGGTGGGGGAGACCCAGTACTTC	CASITAVGETQYF	.	13	.	TRBJ2-5	TRBV27
TGTGCCAGCAGTTTATCGGGACAGGGGAACACCTACGAGCAGTACTTC	CASSLSGQGNTYEQYF	.	16	TRBD1	TRBJ2-7	TRBV27
TGCGCCAGCAGCCTATCGATCGGCACAGGGATTGAAAAACTGTTTTTT	CASSLSIGTGIEKLFF	.	16	.	TRBJ1-4	TRBV4-1
TGTGCCTGCCGGGATATAAGTCTCGATACGCAGTATTTT	CACRDISLDTQYF	.	13	.	TRBJ2-3	TRBV30
TGTGCCAGCAGCATACCGGGACAAAGATCATGTGGCTACACCTTC	CASSIPGQRSCGYTF	.	15	.	TRBJ1-2	TRBV21-1
TGCGCCAGCAGCCAAGGGGGTCAGGGGGTCCTTCAGTTCTTC	CASSQGGQGVLQFF	.	14	TRBD1	TRBJ2-1	TRBV4-1
TGTGCCAGCAGTTACTCGACCCTCACGGGGACTAGAAGTTACGAGCAGTACTTC	CASSYSTLTGTRSYEQYF	.	18	TRBD2	TRBJ2-7	TRBV6-5
TGTGCCAGTAGTATATCGGCAGGTGGAGGTCAGCCCCAGCATTTT	CASSISAGGGQPQHF	.	15	.	TRBJ1-5	TRBV19
TGTGCCAGCAGTCCAACGCGGGGGCGCGAGTCCTATGGCTACACCTTC	CASSPTRGRESYGYTF	.	16	.	TRBJ1-2	TRBV27
TGTGCCAGCAGCAGATCCGGGGGGGGCGTCTACAATGAGCAGTTCTTC	CASSRSGGGVYNEQFF	.	16	.	TRBJ2-1	TRBV21-1
TGCAGTGCTAGAGATCTGGGTGGGACAGACTACCACGAGCAGTACTTC	CSARDLGGTDYHEQYF	.	16	TRBD1	TRBJ2-7	TRBV20-1
TGTGCCAGCCGTAGCGGTCCTTCCTACAATGAGCAGTTCTTC	CASRSGPSYNEQFF	.	14	.	TRBJ2-1	TRBV27
TGTGCCAGTAGTATGACAACAGGGAACACTGAAGCTTTCTTT	CASSMTTGNTEAFF	.	14	.	TRBJ1-1	TRBV19
TGTGCCATCAGTGACGCACCTAGCGGGAGAACAGATACGCAGTATTTT	CAISDAPSGRTDTQYF	.	16	TRBD2	TRBJ2-3	TRBV10-3
TGTGCCAGCAGCCCGCGAGGGGAAGGCTACGAGCAGTACTTC	CASSPRGEGYEQYF	.	14	.	TRBJ2-7	TRBV4-2
TGCGCCAGCAGCTCCGGGCGGACTGGGGACTACTATGGCTACACCTTC	CASSSGRTGDYYGYTF	.	16	.	TRBJ1-2	TRBV5-1
TGTGCCAGCAGTTACTCGGACAGGGGGAACACTGAAGCTTTCTTT	CASSYSDRGNTEAFF	.	15	TRBD1	TRBJ1-1	TRBV6-5
TGTGCCAGTAGTTACAGGGGAGGATACCCTGAAGCTTTCTTT	CASSYRGGYPEAFF	.	14	TRBD1	TRBJ1-1	TRBV19
TGTGCCAGCAGCCAGGACAGACAGGATAATTCACCCCTCCACTTT	CASSQDRQDNSPLHF	once	15	.	TRBJ1-6	TRBV4-2
TGTGCCAGCAGGGACACCATGAACACTGAAGCTTTCTTT	CASRDTMNTEAFF	.	13	.	TRBJ1-1	TRBV2
TGTGCTAGTGGTTTCTCGGTAGGGTCCTATGGCTACACCTTC	CASGFSVGSYGYTF	.	14	.	TRBJ1-2	TRBV12-5
TGTGCCAGCAGCTTAGGACTAGCGGGAGCCGAGCAGTTCTTC	CASSLGLAGAEQFF	.	14	TRBD2	TRBJ2-1	TRBV7-3
TGTGCCAGCAGTTTATACGGGGGATACGAGCAGTACTTC	CASSLYGGYEQYF	.	13	.	TRBJ2-7	TRBV27
TGTGCCATCAGGGACGGATTCTACGAGCAGTACTTC	CAIRDGFYEQYF	.	12	.	TRBJ2-7	TRBV10-3
TGTGCCACTCACGAAAGCTCAGGGGTTGGGACTGAAGCTTTCTTT	CATHESSGVGTEAFF	.	15	.	TRBJ1-1	TRBV19
TGCAGTGCTAGGCTGGCGGCCCAGAGCACCTACGAGCAGTACTTC	CSARLAAQSTYEQYF	.	15	.	TRBJ2-7	TRBV20-1
TGTGCCAGCAGTTACGGTTACGAGCAGTACTTC	CASSYGYEQYF	many	11	.	TRBJ2-7	TRBV5-1
TGTGCCAGCAGCTTAGGGGCTATACACACAGATACGCAGTATTTT	CASSLGAIHTDTQYF	once	15	.	TRBJ2-3	TRBV27
TGCGCCAGCAGCCAGCGACTAGCGGGGGCAGAAGATACGCAGTATTTT	CASSQRLAGAEDTQYF	.	16	TRBD2	TRBJ2-3	TRBV4-1
TGTGCCAGCAGTGTGACAGACTACACCGGGGAGCTGTTTTTT	CASSVTDYTGELFF	.	14	.	TRBJ2-2	TRBV6-4
TGTGCCAGCAGCCCCTTCAGGGGGCGCTCGGCCACTGAAGCTTTCTTT	CASSPFRGRSATEAFF	.	16	TRBD1	TRBJ1-1	TRBV5-6
TGTGCCAGCACCCCACTAGTATCATGGGAGCAGTACTTC	CASTPLVSWEQYF	.	13	.	TRBJ2-7	TRBV28
TGCGCCAGCAGCCAATGGCTAGTGGCCTACGAGCAGTACTTC	CASSQWLVAYEQYF	.	14	.	TRBJ2-7	TRBV4-1
TGTGCCAGCAGTTTACCCGGGACAGGGGGTGACAATGAGCAGTTCTTC	CASSLPGTGGDNEQFF	.	16	TRBD1	TRBJ2-1	TRBV27
TGTGCCAGCAGCCAAGACGAAGGAGGGCGGCCCGAAGCTTTCTTT	CASSQDEGGRPEAFF	.	15	.	TRBJ1-1	TRBV14
TGTGCCAGCAGCGGCCTTGGGCTCGCCATATATTTT	CASSGLGLAIYF	.	12	.	TRBJ1-3	TRBV6-1
TGTGCCATCAGACTCTCACTAGAGGCTGCCGCAGATACGCAGTATTTT	CAIRLSLEAAADTQYF	once	16	.	TRBJ2-3	TRBV10-3
TGTGCCAGCAGTTACGAGGGTATAGCGGGAGGGCCCGGTACGCAGTATTTT	CASSYEGIAGGPGTQYF	.	17	TRBD2	TRBJ2-3	TRBV6-5
TGTGCCAGTAGTATTCGGACAGGCAGCATTGAAGCTTTCTTT	CASSIRTGSIEAFF	.	14	TRBD1	TRBJ1-1	TRBV19
TGTGCCACCTTAACCGGTGCAGCCGGTGGCTACACCTTC	CATLTGAAGGYTF	.	13	.	TRBJ1-2	TRBV2